This TCR beta chain was retrieved from a study of blood T cell repertoires in COVID-19. Study-level information: Whether acute or convalescent, the COVID-19 samples came from the United States, Italy and Spain. In each case, the material was cDNA or gDNA derived from T cells, B-cell-depleted T cells, or PBMCs.

Methods used by the authors: How many nucleated cells were present was estimated from reference gene primer amplification. The table came from immunoSEQ multiplex PCR; TCRdb's copy has only in-frame clones and leaves some out. V and J calls and clone size are given by that table; D and trimming were obtained from the DNA. The sample consists of about 140,000 clones, roughly 80% of them appearing once. V was clipped by 7 bases and J by 1 base, with 10 bases between them. This CDR3 spans 13 amino acids. This chain uses TRBV12-3 or TRBV12-4 with TRBJ1-2; maybe TRBD1 (5 bases). The source of this sequence is a middle-aged man with acute or convalescent COVID-19. Sequenced: peripheral blood. The CDR3 sequence is CASTAGNNYGYTF. In DNA, the CDR3 is TGTGCCAGCACGGCAGGGAATAACTATGGCTACACCTTC.